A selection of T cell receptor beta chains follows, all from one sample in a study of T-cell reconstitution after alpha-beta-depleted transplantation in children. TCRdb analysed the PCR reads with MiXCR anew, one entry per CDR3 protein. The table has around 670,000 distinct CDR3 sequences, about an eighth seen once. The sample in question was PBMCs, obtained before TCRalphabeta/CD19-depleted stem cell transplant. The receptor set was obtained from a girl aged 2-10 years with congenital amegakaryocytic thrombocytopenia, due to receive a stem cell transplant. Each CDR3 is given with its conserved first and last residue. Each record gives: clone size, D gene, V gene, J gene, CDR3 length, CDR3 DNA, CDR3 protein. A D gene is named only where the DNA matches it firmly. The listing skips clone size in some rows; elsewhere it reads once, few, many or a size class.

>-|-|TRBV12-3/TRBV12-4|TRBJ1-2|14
TGTGCCAGCAGTACCGCCCGGACGGCCTATGGCGACACCTTC
CASSTARTAYGDTF
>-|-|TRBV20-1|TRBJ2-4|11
TGCAGTGCTAGACTTGGAAACATTCAGTACTTC
CSARLGNIQYF
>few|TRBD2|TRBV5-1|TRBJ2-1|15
TGCGCCAGCAGCTTGTGGGCGGGAGTCTACAATGAGCAGTTCTTC
CASSLWAGVYNEQFF
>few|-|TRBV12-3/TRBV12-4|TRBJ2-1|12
TGTGCCAGCAGACAGGGTAGGGATGAGCAGTTCTTC
CASRQGRDEQFF
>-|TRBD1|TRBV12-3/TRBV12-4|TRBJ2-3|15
TGTGCCAGCAGTTTTTTCGGGACAGCAACAGATACGCAGTATTTT
CASSFFGTATDTQYF
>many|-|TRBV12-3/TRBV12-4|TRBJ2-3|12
TGTGCCAGCAGTTTCACAGGCGGGACGCAGTATTTT
CASSFTGGTQYF
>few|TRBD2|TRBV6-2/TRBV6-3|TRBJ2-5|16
TGTGCCAGCAGTTCGCAACTAGCGGGGTTCAGGGAGACCCAGTACTTC
CASSSQLAGFRETQYF
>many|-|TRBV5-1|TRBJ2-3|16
TGCGCCAGCAGCTCTTTTGGGGGAGCGGACACAGATACGCAGTATTTT
CASSSFGGADTDTQYF
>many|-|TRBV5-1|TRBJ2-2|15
TGCGCCAGCAGCTTGGAAAGAGGAGACACCGGGGAGCTGTTTTTT
CASSLERGDTGELFF
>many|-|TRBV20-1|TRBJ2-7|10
TGCAGTGTAGTGGTTGGCGAGCAGTACTTC
CSVVVGEQYF
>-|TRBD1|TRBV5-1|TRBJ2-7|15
TGCGCCAGCAGCTTGGATCCCGGGACAGGGTACGAGCAGTACTTC
CASSLDPGTGYEQYF
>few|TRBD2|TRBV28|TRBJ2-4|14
TGTGCCAGCAGTTTACGGGGGGACAAAAACATTCAGTACTTC
CASSLRGDKNIQYF
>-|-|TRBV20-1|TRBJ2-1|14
TGCAGTGCTTCCCTAGGGAGCTCCGGACATGAGCAGTTCTTC
CSASLGSSGHEQFF
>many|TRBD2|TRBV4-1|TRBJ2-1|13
TGCGCCAGCAGCCAGATTGGAATAGCGGGACAAGCGTTC
CASSQIGIAGQAF
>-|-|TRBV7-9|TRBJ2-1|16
TGTGCCAGCAGCAACCTCCCGGGACAACCTTACAATGAGCAGTTCTTC
CASSNLPGQPYNEQFF
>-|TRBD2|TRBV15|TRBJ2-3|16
TGTGCCACCAGCAGAGATCCGGCGGGGGTCACAGATACGCAGTATTTT
CATSRDPAGVTDTQYF
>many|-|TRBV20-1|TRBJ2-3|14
TGCAGTGCTAGACTACGGGACAGCACAGATACGCAGTATTTT
CSARLRDSTDTQYF
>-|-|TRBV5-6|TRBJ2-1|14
TGTGCCAGCAGCCATCCCCTCCCAACCCTCAAGCAGTTCTTC
CASSHPLPTLKQFF
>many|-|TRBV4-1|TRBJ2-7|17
TGCGCCAGCAGCCAAGAACCTCGGACTCCCAACTCCTACGAGCAGTACTTC
CASSQEPRTPNSYEQYF
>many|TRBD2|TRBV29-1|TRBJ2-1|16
TGCAGCGTTGGAGGGACTAGCCGCGGAAAAGACAATGAGCAGTTCTTC
CSVGGTSRGKDNEQFF
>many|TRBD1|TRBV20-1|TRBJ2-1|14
TGCAGTGCTAGGGACAGGGGATTGAGGAATGAGCAGTTCTTC
CSARDRGLRNEQFF
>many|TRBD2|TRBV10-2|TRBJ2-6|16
TGCGCCAGCAGGGGACTAGCGGTCCTTGGGGCCAACGTCCTGACTTTC
CASRGLAVLGANVLTF
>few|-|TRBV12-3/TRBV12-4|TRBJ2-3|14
TGTGCCAGCAGTTTGATAGTTACTCCAGATACGCAGTATTTT
CASSLIVTPDTQYF
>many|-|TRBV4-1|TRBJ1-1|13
TGCGCCAGCAGCCACCAGGATACCACTGAAGCTTTCTTT
CASSHQDTTEAFF
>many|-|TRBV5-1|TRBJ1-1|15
TGCGCCAGCAGCTCCTATCCAACAGAGAACACTGAAGCTTTCTTT
CASSSYPTENTEAFF
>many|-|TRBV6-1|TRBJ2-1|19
TGTGCCAGCAGTGAGGACGGCGGCGGGCCCTCCAACTTATACAATGAGCAGTTCTTC
CASSEDGGGPSNLYNEQFF
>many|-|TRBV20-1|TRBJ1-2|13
TGCAGTGCTAGTATAGGGTCTAACTATGGCTACACCTTC
CSASIGSNYGYTF
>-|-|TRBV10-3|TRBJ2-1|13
TGTGCCATCAGTGAGTCGGCCGGAAATGTGCAGTTCTTC
CAISESAGNVQFF
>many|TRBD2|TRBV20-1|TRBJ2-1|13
TGCAGTGCCCTCGGGACTAGCGGATCATTGAAGTTCTTC
CSALGTSGSLKFF
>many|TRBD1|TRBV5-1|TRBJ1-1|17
TGCGCCAGCAGCCCAAACCCGGGACAGGGGGTGATCACTGAAGCTTTCTTT
CASSPNPGQGVITEAFF
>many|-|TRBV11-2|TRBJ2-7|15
TGTGCCAGCAGCTTAAACCCCGGAACCGACTACGAGCAGTACTTC
CASSLNPGTDYEQYF
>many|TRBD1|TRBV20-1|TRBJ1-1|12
TGCAGTGCTGGACGACAGGGGACTGAAGCTTTCTTT
CSAGRQGTEAFF
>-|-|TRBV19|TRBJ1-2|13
TGTGCCAGTACTCCCGCTATTAACTATGGCTACACCTTC
CASTPAINYGYTF
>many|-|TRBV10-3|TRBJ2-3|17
TGTGCCATCAGTGATTACGGGCGGGCGGAGAGCACAGATACGCAGTATTTT
CAISDYGRAESTDTQYF
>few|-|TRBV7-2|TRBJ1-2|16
TGTGCCAGCAGCTTAGTGGGCGGCTCGTATAACTATGGCTACACCTTC
CASSLVGGSYNYGYTF
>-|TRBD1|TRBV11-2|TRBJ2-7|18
TGTGCCAGCAGCTTAGAAGGGCCGGGACAGGGGTCACCCTACGAGCAGTACTTC
CASSLEGPGQGSPYEQYF
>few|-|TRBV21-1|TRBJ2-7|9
TGTGCCAGCAGCAAGGGAAAGTACTTC
CASSKGKYF
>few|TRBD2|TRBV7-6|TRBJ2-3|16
TGTGCCAGCAGCCCCGGGACTAGGTTTTTCCCAGATACGCAGTATTTT
CASSPGTRFFPDTQYF
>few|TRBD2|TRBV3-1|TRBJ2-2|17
TGTGCCAGCAGCTTTGGACTAGCGGGAGTTCACACCGGGGAGCTGTTTTTT
CASSFGLAGVHTGELFF
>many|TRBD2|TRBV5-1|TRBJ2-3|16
TGCGCCAGCAGCTTGGTGACTAGCGGGAGCACAGATACGCAGTATTTT
CASSLVTSGSTDTQYF
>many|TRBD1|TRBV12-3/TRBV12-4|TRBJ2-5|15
TGTGCCAGCAGTTTAGCCGGGACAGGGGCAGAGACCCAGTACTTC
CASSLAGTGAETQYF
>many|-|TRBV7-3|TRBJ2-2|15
TGTGCCAGCAGCTTAGTCCTCGGTAACACCGGGGAGCTGTTTTTT
CASSLVLGNTGELFF
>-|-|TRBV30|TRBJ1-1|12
TGTGCCTGGAGTGCGGCGGGAGTTGAAGCTTTCTTT
CAWSAAGVEAFF
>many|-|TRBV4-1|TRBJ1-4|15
TGCGCCAGCAGCACACCAATTATACGAAATGAAAAACTGTTTTTT
CASSTPIIRNEKLFF